This T cell receptor (beta chain) was recorded in a study of beta chain features in type 1 diabetes. Findings and caveats of the study: Patients with type 1 diabetes showed fewer VDJ junction insertions and more deletions. Although PCR might favor shorter templates, it would do so equally in patients and controls.

Via the markers CD45RO/CCR7/CD25/CD127/CD95/CD27, stem cell-like memory, regulatory, central memory and naive CD4+ cells were sorted. Reverse transcribing all isolated RNA meant expressed TCRB transcripts were sequenced. TCRdb keeps only in-frame clones here, not all; method: immunoSEQ multiplex PCR. The table records hundreds of thousands of clones, 10% to 15% of them present only once. CDR3 length: 14 residues. V dropped 7 bases and J dropped 1 base, with 10 bases sitting between them. Germline V gene lookup returns CDR1 SGHTA and CDR2 FQGTGA. This clone was seen a handful of times. Its specificity is unknown.

This clonotype originated in a man younger than 35 in good health. The specimen was naive CD4+ T cells from blood. The chain recombines TRBV7-3 with TRBJ2-2; D perhaps matches TRBD2 (6 bases). The CDR3 nucleotides read TGTGCCAGCACGGTGGGGGGGAACACCGGGGAGCTGTTTTTT. Translating gives CASTVGGNTGELFF. The full variable domain, with the rest looked up from reference TRBV7-3 and TRBJ2-2, is GAGVSQTPSNKVTEKGKYVELRCDPISGHTALYWYRQSLGQGPEFLIYFQGTGAADDSGLPNDRFFAVRPEGSVSTLKIQRTERGDSAVYLCASTVGGNTGELFFGEGSRLTVL.